This T cell receptor beta chain was obtained from a study of cytomegalovirus exposure and HLA in healthy donors. Amplification used 60 Vbeta primers and 13 Jbeta primers. The data were produced by immunoSEQ multiplex PCR, yet TCRdb's version contains in-frame clones alone and is incomplete. The table includes 170,000 or so clones, over 80% detected once. A note on this clone: As yet, its antigen is unknown.

Samples came from healthy bone marrow donors. The germline gives CDR1 GTSNPN, CDR2 SVGIG (reference sequence). With 3 bases clipped from V and 7 bases from J, the junction kept 8 bases outside the gene matches. This CDR3 region has 14 residues. Study findings and constraints: It was approximately 160 TCR beta chains that were listed as cytomegalovirus-associated. Several of the most significant clusters appeared linked to common viral pathogens, based on a later analysis.

The chain recombines TRBV30 with TRBJ2-7; 11 bases are shared with TRBD1. The sequencing input was PBMCs. The TCR sequence derives from a male donor in good health and CMV-seropositive. CDR3 sequence: CAWSPGQGVKEQYF. In DNA, the CDR3 is TGTGCCTGGAGCCCGGGACAGGGGGTCAAAGAGCAGTACTTC.